Sequencing of this T cell receptor (beta chain) was carried out in a study of OX40 agonist ivuxolimab in advanced cancers. Overall study: Every 2 weeks, patients got intravenous ivuxolimab at one of six dose levels (0.01-10 mg/kg). Earlier anti-PD-1, anti-PD-L1 or anti-CTLA-4 therapy was permitted; about 38% had received some.

The protocol was immunoSEQ multiplex PCR, while the TCRdb copy is restricted to in-frame clones and leaves out a portion. The data hold nearly 110,000 clones, with just over 90% observed a single time. The V gene lost 8 bases and the J gene lost 2 bases, with 12 bases spanning the gap. The germline CDR1 and CDR2 sequences are MNHNS and SASEGT. The CDR3 has 13 amino acids. The chain couples TRBV6-1 to TRBJ1-2; D is perhaps TRBD1 (6 bases). This receptor was obtained from an adult with an advanced solid tumor such as melanoma, head and neck, liver or kidney cancer. Specimen: CD4+ or CD8+ T cells sorted from blood, collected in a trial of the OX40 agonist ivuxolimab. The CDR3 DNA sequence: TGTGCCAGCTCAGGGGCGATGAACTATGGCTACACCTTC. It translates to CASSGAMNYGYTF.